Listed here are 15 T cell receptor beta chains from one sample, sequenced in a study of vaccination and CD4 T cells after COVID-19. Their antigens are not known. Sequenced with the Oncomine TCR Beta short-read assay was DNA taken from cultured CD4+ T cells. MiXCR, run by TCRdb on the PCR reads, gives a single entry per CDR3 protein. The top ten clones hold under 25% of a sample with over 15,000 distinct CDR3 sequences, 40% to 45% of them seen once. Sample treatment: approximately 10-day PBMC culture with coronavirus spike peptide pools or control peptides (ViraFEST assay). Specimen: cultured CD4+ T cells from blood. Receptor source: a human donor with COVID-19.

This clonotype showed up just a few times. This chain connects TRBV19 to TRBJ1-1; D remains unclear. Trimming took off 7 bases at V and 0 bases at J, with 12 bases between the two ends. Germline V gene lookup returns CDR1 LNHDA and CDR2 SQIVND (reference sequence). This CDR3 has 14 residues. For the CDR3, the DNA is TGTGCCAGTAAAGGCTGGGGTTTGAACACTGAAGCTTTCTTT. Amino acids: CASKGWGLNTEAFF.

CDR3 bases: TGTGCCAGTAGTGCGCGTCAGGGGAACCAGCCCCAGCATTTT. It yields the protein CASSARQGNQPQHF. The chain combines TRBV19 with TRBJ1-5; possible D gene TRBD1, 6 bases. This CDR3 is 14 amino acids long. The V and J ends lost 5 bases and 7 bases respectively, with 15 bases between them. Per the germline V gene, CDR1 is LNHDA and CDR2 is SQIVND (reference sequence).

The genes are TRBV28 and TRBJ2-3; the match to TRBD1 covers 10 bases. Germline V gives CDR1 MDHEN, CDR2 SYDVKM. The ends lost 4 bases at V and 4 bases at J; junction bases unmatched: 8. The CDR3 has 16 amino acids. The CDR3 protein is CASSSPPGTGADTQYF. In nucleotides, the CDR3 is TGTGCCAGCAGTTCACCTCCCGGGACAGGGGCAGATACGCAGTATTTT.

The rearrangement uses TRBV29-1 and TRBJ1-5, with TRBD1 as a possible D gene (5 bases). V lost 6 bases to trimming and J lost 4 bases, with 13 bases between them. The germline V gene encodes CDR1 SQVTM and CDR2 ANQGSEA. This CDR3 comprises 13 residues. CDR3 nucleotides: TGCAGCGTACGCGACGGGGGAAATCAGCCCCAGCATTTT. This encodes CSVRDGGNQPQHF.

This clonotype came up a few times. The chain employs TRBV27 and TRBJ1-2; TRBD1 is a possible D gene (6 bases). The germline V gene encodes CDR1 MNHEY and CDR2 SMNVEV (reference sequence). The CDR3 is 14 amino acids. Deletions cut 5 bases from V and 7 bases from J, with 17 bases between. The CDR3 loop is CASSPPGAGGGYTF. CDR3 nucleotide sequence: TGTGCCAGCAGTCCGCCAGGGGCAGGAGGTGGCTACACCTTC.

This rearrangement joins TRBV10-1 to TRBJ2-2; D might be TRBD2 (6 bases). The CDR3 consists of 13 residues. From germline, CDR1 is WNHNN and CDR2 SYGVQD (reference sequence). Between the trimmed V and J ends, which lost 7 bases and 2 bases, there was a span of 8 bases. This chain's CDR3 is CASMGGNTGELFF. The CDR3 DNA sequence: TGCGCCAGCATGGGGGGAAACACCGGGGAGCTGTTTTTT.

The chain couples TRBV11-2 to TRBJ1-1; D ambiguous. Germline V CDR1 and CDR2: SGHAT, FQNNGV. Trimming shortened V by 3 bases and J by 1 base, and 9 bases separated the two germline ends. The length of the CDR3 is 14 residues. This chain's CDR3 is CASSLGSQNTEAFF. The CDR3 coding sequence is TGTGCCAGCAGCTTGGGCAGTCAGAACACTGAAGCTTTCTTT.

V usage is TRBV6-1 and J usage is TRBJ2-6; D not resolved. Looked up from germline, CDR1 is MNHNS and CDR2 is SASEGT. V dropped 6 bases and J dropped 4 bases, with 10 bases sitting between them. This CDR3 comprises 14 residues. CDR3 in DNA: TGTGCCAGCAGGCAATCTCCAGGGGCCAACGTCCTGACTTTC. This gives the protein CASRQSPGANVLTF.

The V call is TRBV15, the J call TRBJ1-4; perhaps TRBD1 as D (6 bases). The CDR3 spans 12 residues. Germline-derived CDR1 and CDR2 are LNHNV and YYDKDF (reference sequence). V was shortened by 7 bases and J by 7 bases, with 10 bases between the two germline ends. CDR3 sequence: CATNRAAEKLFF. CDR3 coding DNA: TGTGCCACCAACAGGGCCGCTGAAAAACTGTTTTTT.

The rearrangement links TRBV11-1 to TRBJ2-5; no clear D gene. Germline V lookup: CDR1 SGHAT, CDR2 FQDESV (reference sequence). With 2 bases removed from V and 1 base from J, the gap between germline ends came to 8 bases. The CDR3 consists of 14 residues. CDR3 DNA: TGTGCCAGCAGCTTACGTCGCGCCCAAGAGACCCAGTACTTC. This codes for CASSLRRAQETQYF.

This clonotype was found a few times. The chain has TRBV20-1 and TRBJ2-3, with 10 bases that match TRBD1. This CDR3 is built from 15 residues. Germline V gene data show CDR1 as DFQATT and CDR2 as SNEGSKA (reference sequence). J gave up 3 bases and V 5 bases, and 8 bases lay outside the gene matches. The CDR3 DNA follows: TGCAGTGCTGGGGGACCGGGACAGGGGACAGATACGCAGTATTTT. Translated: CSAGGPGQGTDTQYF.

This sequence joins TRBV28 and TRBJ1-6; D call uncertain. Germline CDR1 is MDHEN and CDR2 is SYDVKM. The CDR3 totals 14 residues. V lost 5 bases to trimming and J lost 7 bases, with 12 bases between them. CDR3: CASSPPGLNSPLHF. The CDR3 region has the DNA TGTGCCAGCAGTCCCCCCGGACTCAATTCACCCCTCCACTTT.

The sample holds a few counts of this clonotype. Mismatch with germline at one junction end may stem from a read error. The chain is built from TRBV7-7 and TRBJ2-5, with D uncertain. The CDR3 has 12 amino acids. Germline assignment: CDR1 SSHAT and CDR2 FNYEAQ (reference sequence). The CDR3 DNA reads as TGTGCTAGCAGCCCCGTCGAAGAGACCCAGTACTTC. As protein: CASSPVEETQYF.

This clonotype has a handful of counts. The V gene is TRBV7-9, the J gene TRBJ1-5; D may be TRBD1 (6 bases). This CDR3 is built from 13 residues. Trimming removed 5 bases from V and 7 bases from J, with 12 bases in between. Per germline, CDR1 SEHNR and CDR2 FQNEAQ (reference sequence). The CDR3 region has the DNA TGTGCCAGCAGCAGGAAGGGGGAACAGCCCCAGCATTTT. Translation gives CASSRKGEQPQHF.

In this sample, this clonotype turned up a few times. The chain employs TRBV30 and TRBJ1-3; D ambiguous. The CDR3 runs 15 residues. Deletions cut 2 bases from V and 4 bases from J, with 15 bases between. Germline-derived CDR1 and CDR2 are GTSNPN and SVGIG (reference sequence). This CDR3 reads CAWSTGFVSGNTIYF. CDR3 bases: TGTGCCTGGAGTACCGGATTTGTGTCCGGAAACACCATATATTTT.